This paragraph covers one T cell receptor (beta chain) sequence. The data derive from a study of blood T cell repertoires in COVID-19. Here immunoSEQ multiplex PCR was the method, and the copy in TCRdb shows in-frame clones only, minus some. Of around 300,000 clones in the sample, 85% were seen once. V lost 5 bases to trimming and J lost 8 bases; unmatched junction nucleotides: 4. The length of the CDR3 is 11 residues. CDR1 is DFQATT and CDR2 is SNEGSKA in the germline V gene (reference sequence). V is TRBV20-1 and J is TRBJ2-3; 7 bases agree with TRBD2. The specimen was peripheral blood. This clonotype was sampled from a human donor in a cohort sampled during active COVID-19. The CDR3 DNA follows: TGCAGTGCTGCTACTAGCGCTACGCAGTATTTT. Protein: CSAATSATQYF.